This section outlines one T cell receptor (beta chain) sequence together with its context. Original methodology: Amplification from reference gene primers served as the basis for estimated nucleated cell counts. TCRdb keeps only in-frame clones here, not all; method: immunoSEQ multiplex PCR. From that table come the V and J calls and clone size; the DNA was used to work out D and trimming. The sample lists 280,000 or so clones, about 86% occurring once. Germline values: CDR1 LGHNA, CDR2 YSLEER. The CDR3 consists of 14 residues. The V gene end was trimmed by 1 base and the J gene end by 6 bases; junction bases not matched to a gene: 2. This record comes from a study of blood T cell repertoires in COVID-19. About the research overall: Acute and convalescent COVID-19 samples came from the United States, Italy and Spain. Sources were T cells, B-cell-depleted T cells, or PBMCs; the material itself was cDNA or gDNA.

The source of this sequence is a woman in her twenties or thirties who had recovered from COVID-19. This sequence joins TRBV4-3 and TRBJ2-1; TRBD2 aligns across 8 bases. The sample consisted of peripheral blood. CDR3 loop: CASSQARGGNEQFF. The CDR3 coding sequence is TGCGCCAGCAGCCAAGCTCGGGGGGGCAATGAGCAGTTCTTC.